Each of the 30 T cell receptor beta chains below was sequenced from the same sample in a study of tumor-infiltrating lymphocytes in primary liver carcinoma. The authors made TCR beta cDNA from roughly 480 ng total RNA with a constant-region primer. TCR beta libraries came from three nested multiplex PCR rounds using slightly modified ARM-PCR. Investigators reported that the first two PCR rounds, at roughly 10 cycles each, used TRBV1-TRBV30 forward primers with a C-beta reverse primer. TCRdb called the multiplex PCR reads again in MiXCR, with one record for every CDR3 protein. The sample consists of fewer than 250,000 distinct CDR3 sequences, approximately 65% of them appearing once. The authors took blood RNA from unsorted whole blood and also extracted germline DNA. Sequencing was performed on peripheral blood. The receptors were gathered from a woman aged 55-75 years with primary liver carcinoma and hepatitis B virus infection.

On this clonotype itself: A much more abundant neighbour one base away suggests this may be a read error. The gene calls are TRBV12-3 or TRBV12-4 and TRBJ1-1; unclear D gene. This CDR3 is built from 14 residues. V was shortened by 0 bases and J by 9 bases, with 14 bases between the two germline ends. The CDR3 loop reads CASSLAGWGTKAFF. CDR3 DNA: TGTGCCAGCAGTTTAGCGGGGTGGGGAACTAAAGCTTTCTTT.

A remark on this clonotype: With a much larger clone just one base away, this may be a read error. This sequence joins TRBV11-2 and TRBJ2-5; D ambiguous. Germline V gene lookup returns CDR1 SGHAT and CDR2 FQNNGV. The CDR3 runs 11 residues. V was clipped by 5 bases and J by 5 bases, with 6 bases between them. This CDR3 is CASSTYETQYF. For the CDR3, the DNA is TGTGCCAGCAGCACCTATGAGACCCAGTACTTC.

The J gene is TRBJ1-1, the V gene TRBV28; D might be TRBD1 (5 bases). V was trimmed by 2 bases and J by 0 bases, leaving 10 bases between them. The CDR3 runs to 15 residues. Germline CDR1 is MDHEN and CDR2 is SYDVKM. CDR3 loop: CASSLAQAMNTEAFF. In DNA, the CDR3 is TGTGCCAGCAGTTTAGCACAGGCTATGAACACTGAAGCTTTCTTT.

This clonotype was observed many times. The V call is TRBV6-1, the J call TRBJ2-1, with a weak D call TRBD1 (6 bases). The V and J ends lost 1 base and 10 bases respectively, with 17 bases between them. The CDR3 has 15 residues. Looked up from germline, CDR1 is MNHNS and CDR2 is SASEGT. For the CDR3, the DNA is TGTGCCAGCAGTGAAGGTGGCGCACTCAGGGGCGAGCAGTTCTTC. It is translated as CASSEGGALRGEQFF.

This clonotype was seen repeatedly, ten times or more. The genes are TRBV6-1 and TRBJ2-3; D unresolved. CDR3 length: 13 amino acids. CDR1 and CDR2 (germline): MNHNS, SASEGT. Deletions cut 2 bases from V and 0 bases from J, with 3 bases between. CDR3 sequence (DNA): TGTGCCAGCAGTGAACTGAGCACAGATACGCAGTATTTT. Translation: CASSELSTDTQYF.

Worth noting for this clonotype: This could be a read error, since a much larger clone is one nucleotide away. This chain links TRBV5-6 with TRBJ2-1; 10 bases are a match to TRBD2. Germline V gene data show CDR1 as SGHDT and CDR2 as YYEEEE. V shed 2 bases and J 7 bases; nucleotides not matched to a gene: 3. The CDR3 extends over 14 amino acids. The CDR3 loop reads CASSFSGLANEQFF. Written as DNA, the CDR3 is TGTGCCAGCAGCTTTTCGGGACTAGCGAATGAGCAGTTCTTC.

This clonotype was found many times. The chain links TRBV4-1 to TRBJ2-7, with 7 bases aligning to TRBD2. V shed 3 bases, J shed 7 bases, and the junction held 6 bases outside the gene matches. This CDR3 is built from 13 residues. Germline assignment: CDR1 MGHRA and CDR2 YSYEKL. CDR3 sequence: CASSQGTIKEQYF. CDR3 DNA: TGCGCCAGCAGCCAGGGGACTATTAAGGAGCAGTACTTC.

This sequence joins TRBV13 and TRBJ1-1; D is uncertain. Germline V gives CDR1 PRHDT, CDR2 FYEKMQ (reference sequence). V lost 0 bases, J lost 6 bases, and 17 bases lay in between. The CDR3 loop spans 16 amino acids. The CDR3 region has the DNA TGTGCCAGCAGCTTAGGGGATAGACCTTATGTCCCTGAAGCTTTCTTT. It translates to CASSLGDRPYVPEAFF.

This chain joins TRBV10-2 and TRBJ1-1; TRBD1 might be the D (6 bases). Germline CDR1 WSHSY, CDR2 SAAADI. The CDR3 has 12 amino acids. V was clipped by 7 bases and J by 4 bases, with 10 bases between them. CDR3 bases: TGCGCCAGCACAGGGACAAGCACTGAAGCTTTCTTT. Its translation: CASTGTSTEAFF.

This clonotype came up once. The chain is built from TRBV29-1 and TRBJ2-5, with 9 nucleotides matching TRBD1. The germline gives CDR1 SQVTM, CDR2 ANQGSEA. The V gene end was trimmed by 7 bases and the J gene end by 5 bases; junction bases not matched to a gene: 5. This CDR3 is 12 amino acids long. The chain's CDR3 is CSDGTGHETQYF. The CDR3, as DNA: TGCAGCGATGGGACAGGGCACGAGACCCAGTACTTC.

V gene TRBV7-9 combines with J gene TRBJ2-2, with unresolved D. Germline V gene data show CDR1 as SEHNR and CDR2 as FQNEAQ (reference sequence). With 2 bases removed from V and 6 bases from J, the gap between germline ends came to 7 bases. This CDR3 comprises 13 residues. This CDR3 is CASSLTDPGELFF. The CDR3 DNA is TGTGCCAGCAGCTTAACTGACCCCGGGGAGCTGTTTTTT. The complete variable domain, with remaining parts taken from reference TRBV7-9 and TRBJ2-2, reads DTGVSQNPRHKITKRGQNVTFRCDPISEHNRLYWYRQTLGQGPEFLTYFQNEAQLEKSRLLSDRFSAERPKGSFSTLEIQRTEQGDSAMYLCASSLTDPGELFFGEGSRLTVL.

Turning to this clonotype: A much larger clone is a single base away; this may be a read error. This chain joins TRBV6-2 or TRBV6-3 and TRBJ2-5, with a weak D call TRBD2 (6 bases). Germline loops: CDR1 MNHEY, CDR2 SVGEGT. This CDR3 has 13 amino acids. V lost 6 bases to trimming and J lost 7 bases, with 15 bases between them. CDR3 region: CASSNSGSGTQYF. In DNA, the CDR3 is TGTGCCAGCAGCAATAGCGGCTCAGGGACCCAGTACTTC.

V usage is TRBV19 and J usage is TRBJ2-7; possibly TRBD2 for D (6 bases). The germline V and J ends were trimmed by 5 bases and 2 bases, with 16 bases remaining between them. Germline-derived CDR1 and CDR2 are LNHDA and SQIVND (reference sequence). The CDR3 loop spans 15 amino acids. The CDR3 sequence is CASSPRLGSTYEQYF. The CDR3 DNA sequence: TGTGCCAGTAGTCCTCGACTAGGAAGTACCTACGAGCAGTACTTC.

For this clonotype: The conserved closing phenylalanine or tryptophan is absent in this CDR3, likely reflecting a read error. The CDR3: CSVVSGPFGYTY. In nucleotides, the CDR3 is TGCAGCGTTGTTTCAGGGCCGTTTGGCTACACCTAC. The chain links TRBV29-1 to TRBJ1-2; TRBD1 is a possible D gene (5 bases). Germline values: CDR1 SQVTM, CDR2 ANQGSEA. This CDR3 is 12 amino acids long. Trimming pared 4 bases from V and 7 bases from J, leaving 13 bases between.

The CDR3 reads CASRLGGENTEAFF. The CDR3 DNA reads as TGCGCCAGCAGATTAGGCGGAGAGAACACTGAAGCTTTCTTT. This chain connects TRBV5-1 to TRBJ1-1, with D uncertain. The CDR3 is 14 amino acids. The V and J ends lost 5 bases and 1 base respectively, with 12 bases between them. Germline lookup yields CDR1 SGHRS and CDR2 YFSETQ.

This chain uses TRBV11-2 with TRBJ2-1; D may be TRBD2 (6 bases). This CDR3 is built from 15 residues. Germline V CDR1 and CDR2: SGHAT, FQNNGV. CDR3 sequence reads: CLSSSLAGTYNEQFF. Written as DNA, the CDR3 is TGTCTCAGCAGCTCACTAGCCGGTACCTACAATGAGCAGTTCTTC.

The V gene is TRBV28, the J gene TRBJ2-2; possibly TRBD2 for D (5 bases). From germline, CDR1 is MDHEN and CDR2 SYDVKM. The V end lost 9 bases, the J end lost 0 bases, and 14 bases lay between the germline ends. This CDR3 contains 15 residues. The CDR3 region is CARSQLATNTGELFF. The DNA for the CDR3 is TGTGCCAGAAGTCAATTAGCGACGAACACCGGGGAGCTGTTTTTT.

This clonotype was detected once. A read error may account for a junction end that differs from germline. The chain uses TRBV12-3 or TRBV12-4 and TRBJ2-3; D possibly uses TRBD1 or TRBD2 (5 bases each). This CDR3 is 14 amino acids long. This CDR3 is CTSSPTGHTDTQYF. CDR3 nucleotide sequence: TGTACCAGCAGTCCAACGGGGCACACAGATACGCAGTATTTT.

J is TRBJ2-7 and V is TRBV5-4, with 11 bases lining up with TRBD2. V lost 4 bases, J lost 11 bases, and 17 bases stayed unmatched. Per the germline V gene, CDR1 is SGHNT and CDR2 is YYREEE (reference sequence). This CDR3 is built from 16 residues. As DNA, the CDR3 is TGTGCCAGCAGCCAAAGTGTACTAGCGGGAGTCCACGATAAGTACTTC. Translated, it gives CASSQSVLAGVHDKYF.

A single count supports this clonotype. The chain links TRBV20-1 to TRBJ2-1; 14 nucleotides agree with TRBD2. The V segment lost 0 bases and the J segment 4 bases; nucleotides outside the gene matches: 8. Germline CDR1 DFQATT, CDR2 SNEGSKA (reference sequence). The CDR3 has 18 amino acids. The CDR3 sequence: CSARDAKGTSGSYNEQFF. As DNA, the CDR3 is TGCAGTGCTAGAGATGCAAAAGGGACTAGCGGGAGTTACAATGAGCAGTTCTTC.

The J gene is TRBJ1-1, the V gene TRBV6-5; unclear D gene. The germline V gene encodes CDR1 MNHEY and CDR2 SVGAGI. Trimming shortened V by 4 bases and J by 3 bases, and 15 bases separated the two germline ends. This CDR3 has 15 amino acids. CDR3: CASSWGGRVDTEAFF. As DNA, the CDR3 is TGTGCCAGCAGTTGGGGTGGGAGGGTGGACACTGAAGCTTTCTTT.

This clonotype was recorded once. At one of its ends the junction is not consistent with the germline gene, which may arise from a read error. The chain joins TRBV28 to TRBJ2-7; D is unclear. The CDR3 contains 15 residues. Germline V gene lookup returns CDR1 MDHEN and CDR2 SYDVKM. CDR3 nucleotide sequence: TGTACCAGCGCCCTGACGCCAGATTCGTCCTACGAGCAGTACTTC. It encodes CTSALTPDSSYEQYF. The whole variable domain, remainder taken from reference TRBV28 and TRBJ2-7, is DVKVTQSSRYLVKRTGEKVFLECVQDMDHENMFWYRQDPGLGLRLIYFSYDVKMKEKGDIPEGYSVSREKKERFSLILESASTNQTSMYLCTSALTPDSSYEQYFGPGTRLTVT.

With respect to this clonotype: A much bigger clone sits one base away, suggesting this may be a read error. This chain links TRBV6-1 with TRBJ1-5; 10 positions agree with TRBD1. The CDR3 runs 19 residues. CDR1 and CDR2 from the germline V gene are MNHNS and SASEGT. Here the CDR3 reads CASSEARDRGPLSNRPQHF. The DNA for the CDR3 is TGTGCCAGCAGTGAAGCGCGGGACAGGGGCCCCCTAAGCAATCGGCCCCAGCATTTT.

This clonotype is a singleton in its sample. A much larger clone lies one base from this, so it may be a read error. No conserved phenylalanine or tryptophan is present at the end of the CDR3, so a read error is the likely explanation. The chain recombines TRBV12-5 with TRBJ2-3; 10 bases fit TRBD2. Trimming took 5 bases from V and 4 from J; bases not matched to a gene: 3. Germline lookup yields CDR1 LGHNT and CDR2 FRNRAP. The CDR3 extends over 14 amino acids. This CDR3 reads CASGVGTSADTQYL. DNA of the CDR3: TGTGCTAGTGGTGTCGGGACTAGCGCAGATACGCAGTATTTA.

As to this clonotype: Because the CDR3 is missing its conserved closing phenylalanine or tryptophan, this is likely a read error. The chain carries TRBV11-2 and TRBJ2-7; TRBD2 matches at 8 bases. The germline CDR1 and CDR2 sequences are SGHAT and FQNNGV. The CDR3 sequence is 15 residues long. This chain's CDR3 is CVSSLEAGESYEQYL. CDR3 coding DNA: TGTGTCAGCAGCTTAGAAGCGGGAGAGTCCTACGAGCAGTACCTC.

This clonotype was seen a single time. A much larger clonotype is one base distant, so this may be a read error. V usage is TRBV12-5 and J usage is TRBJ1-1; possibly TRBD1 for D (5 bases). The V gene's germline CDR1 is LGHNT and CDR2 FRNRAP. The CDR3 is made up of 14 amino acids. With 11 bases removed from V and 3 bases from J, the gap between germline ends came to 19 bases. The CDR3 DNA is TGTGCTTGTGCCCCATCGGGGCGAGACACTGAAGCTTTCTTT. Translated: CACAPSGRDTEAFF.

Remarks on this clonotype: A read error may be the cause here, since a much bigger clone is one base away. The chain's CDR3 is CVSAPNSNQPQHF. The CDR3 coding sequence is TGTGTTAGTGCCCCTAATAGCAATCAGCCCCAGCATTTT. This chain uses TRBV12-5 with TRBJ1-5; no firm D call. Germline CDR1 and CDR2: LGHNT and FRNRAP. The CDR3 is 13 amino acids.

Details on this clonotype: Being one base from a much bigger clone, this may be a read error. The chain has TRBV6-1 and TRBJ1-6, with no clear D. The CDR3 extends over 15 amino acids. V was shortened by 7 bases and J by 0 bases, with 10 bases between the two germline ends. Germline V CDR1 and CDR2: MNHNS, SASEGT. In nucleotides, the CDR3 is TGTGCCAGCAAAGACTGGAGCTCCTATAATTCACCCCTCCACTTT. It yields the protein CASKDWSSYNSPLHF.

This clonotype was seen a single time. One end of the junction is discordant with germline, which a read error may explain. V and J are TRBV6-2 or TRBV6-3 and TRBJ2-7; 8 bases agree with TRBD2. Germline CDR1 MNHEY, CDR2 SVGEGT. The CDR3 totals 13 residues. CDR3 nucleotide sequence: TGTGCCAGCAGGGAAAGCGGGAGCTACCAGCATTACTTC. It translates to CASRESGSYQHYF.

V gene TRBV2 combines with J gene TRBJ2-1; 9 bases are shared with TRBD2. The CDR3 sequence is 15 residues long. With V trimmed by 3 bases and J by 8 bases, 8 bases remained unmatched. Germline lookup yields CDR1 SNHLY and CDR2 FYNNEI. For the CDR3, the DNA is TGTGCCAGCAGTGACGGAGCGGGAGGCCGGGATGAGCAGTTCTTC. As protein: CASSDGAGGRDEQFF. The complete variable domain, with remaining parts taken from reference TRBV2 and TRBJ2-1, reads EPEVTQTPSHQVTQMGQEVILRCVPISNHLYFYWYRQILGQKVEFLVSFYNNEISEKSEIFDDQFSVERPDGSNFTLKIRSTKLEDSAMYFCASSDGAGGRDEQFFGPGTRLTVL.